The clone carrying this T cell receptor (beta chain) has ten or more counts. No antigen is known for it. This CDR3 spans 14 amino acids. With V trimmed by 0 bases and J by 7 bases, 4 bases remained unmatched. CDR1 and CDR2 (germline): SGHRS, YFSETQ. The source of the sample is a study of T cells in Graves' hyperthyroidism and ophthalmopathy. Those with hyperthyroidism were 18 to 65 years old, newly diagnosed, and ill for under 2 months. For the diagnoses, clinical symptoms, serum thyroxine and TRAb, thyroid ultrasound and orbital computed tomography were used. The investigators amplified TCR beta CDR3 regions from RNA transcripts. Initially, a first-round RT-PCR of the TCR CDR3 employed the HTBI primer set. TCRdb itself ran the multiplex PCR reads through MiXCR, one entry per CDR3 protein. The sample lists over 500,000 distinct CDR3 sequences; 12% to 15% were seen once. Study-wide results and caveats: Expanded thyroid clonotypes (above 0.001) were mostly also found in blood.

This chain links TRBV5-1 with TRBJ1-3, with 7 bases identical to TRBD1. The TCR comes from a woman in her thirties or forties with Graves' hyperthyroidism. The sample comprised blood. The CDR3 is CASSLEWDSNTIYF. For the CDR3, the DNA is TGCGCCAGCAGCTTGGAATGGGACAGCAACACCATATATTTT.